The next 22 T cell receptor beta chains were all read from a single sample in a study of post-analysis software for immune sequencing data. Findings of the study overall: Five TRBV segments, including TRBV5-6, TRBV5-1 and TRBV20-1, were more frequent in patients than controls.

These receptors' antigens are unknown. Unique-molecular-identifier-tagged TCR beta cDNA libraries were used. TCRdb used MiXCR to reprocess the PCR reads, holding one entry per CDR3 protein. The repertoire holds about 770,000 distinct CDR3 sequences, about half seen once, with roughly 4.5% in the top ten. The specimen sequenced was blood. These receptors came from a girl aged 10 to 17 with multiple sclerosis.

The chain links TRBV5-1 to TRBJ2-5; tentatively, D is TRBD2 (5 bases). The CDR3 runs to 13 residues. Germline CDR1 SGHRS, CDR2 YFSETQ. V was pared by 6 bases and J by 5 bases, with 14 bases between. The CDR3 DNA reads TGCGCCAGCAACGAGGGTCTCAGGGAGACCCAGTACTTC. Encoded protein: CASNEGLRETQYF.

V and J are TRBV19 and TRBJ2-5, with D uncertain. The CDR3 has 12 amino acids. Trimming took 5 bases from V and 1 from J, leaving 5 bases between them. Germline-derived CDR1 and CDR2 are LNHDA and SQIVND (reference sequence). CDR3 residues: CASSDLQETQYF. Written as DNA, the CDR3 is TGTGCCAGTAGTGACCTCCAAGAGACCCAGTACTTC.

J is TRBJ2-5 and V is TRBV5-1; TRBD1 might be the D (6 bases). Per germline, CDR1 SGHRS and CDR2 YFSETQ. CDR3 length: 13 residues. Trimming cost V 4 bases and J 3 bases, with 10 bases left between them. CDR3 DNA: TGCGCCAGCAGCCGGACAGCCGAAGAGACCCAGTACTTC. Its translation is CASSRTAEETQYF.

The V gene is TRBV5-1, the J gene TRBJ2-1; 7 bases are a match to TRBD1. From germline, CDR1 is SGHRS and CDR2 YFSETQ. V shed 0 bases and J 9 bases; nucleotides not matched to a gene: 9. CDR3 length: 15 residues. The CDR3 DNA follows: TGCGCCAGCAGCTTGGCTAAGACAGGGTGGGGTGAGCAGTTCTTC. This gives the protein CASSLAKTGWGEQFF.

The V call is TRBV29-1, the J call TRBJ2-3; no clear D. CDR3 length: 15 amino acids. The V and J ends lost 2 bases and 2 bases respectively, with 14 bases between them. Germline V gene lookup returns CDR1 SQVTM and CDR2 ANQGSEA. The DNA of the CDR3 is TGCAGCGTTGAATTTGGGTCGGAGAACACAGATACGCAGTATTTT. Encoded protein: CSVEFGSENTDTQYF.

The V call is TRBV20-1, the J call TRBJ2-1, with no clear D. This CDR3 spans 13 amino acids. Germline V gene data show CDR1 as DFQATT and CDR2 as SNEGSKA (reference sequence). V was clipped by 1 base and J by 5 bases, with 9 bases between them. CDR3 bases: TGCAGTGCTAGAGGTAGTAATGACAATGAGCAGTTCTTC. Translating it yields CSARGSNDNEQFF.

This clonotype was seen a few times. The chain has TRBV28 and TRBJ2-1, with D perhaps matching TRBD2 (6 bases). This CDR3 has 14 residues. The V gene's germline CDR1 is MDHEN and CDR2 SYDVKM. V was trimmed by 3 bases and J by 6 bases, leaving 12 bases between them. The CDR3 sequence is CASSFPSRGNEQFF. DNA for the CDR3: TGTGCCAGCAGTTTCCCATCGCGGGGCAATGAGCAGTTCTTC. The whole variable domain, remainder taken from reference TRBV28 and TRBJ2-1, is DVKVTQSSRYLVKRTGEKVFLECVQDMDHENMFWYRQDPGLGLRLIYFSYDVKMKEKGDIPEGYSVSREKKERFSLILESASTNQTSMYLCASSFPSRGNEQFFGPGTRLTVL.

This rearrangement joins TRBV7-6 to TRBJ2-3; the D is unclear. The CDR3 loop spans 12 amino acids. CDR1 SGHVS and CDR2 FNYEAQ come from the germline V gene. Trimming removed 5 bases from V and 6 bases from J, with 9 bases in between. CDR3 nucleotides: TGTGCCAGCAGCCAGTATGGGGATACGCAGTATTTT. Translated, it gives CASSQYGDTQYF.

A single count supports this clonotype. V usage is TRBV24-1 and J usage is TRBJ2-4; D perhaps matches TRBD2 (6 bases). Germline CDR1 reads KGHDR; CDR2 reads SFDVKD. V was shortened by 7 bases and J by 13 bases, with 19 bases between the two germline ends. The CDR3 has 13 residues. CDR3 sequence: CATRTRKVREQYF. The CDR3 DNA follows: TGTGCCACCAGAACTCGGAAAGTCCGGGAGCAGTACTTC.

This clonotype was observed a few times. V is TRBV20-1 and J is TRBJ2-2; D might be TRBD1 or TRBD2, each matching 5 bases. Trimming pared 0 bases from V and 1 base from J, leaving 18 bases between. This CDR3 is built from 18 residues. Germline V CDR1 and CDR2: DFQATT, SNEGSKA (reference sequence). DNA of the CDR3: TGCAGTGCTAGAGATATTGGGCCAGGGAGTGGGAACACCGGGGAGCTGTTTTTT. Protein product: CSARDIGPGSGNTGELFF.

The CDR3 spells CASSQSGGTEAFF. The DNA for the CDR3 is TGTGCCAGCAGCCAATCAGGGGGAACTGAAGCTTTCTTT. The chain joins TRBV14 to TRBJ1-1; 7 bases are shared with TRBD1. The V and J ends lost 2 bases and 5 bases, in that order; junction bases with no gene match: 2. The germline CDR1 and CDR2 sequences are SGHDN and FVKESK. The CDR3 contains 13 residues.

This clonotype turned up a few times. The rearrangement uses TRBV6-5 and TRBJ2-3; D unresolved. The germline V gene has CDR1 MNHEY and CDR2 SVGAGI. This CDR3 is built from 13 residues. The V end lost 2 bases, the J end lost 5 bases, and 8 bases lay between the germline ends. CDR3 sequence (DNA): TGTGCCAGCAGTTACCGAATAGAAGATACGCAGTATTTT. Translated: CASSYRIEDTQYF.

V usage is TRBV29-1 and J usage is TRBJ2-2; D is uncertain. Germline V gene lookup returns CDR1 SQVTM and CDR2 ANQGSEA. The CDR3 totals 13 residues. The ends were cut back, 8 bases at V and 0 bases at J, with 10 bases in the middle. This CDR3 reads CSHGVTNTGELFF. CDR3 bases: TGCAGCCATGGGGTGACGAACACCGGGGAGCTGTTTTTT.

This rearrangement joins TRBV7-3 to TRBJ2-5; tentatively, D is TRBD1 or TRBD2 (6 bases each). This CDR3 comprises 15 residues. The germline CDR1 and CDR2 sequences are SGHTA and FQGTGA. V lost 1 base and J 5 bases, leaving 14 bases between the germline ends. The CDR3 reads CASSLKGGRWETQYF. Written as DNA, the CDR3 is TGTGCCAGCAGCTTAAAAGGGGGGCGCTGGGAGACCCAGTACTTC.

The chain's CDR3 is CASSQEWGTESYTF. CDR3 DNA: TGCGCCAGCAGCCAAGAATGGGGGACAGAGAGCTACACCTTC. This rearrangement joins TRBV4-1 to TRBJ1-2, with 7 bases lining up with TRBD1. After removal of 0 bases from V and 9 bases from J, the junction contained 7 bases not matched to a gene. The CDR3 contains 14 residues. The germline CDR1 and CDR2 sequences are MGHRA and YSYEKL.

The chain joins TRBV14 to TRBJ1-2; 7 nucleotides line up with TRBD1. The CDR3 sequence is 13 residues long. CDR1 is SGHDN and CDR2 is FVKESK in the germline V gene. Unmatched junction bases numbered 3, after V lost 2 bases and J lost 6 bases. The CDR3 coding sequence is TGTGCCAGCAGCCAAATAGGGGGCGATGGCTACACCTTC. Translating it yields CASSQIGGDGYTF.

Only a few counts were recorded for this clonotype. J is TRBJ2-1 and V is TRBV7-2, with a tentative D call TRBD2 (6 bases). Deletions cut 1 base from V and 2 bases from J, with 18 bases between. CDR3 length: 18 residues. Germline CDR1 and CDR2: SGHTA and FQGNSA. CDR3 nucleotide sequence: TGTGCCAGCAGCTTAGACGGTAGTAGCGGTCCCCCCTACAATGAGCAGTTCTTC. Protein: CASSLDGSSGPPYNEQFF.

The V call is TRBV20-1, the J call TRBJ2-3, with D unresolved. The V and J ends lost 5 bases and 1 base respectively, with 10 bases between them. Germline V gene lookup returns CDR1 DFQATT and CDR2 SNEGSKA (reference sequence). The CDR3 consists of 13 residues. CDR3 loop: CSAPYIGTDTQYF. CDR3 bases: TGCAGTGCTCCCTACATAGGCACAGATACGCAGTATTTT.

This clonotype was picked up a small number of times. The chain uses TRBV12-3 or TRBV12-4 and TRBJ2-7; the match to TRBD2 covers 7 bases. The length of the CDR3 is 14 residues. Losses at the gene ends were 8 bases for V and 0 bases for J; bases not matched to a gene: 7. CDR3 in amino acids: CASCPGGSSYEQYF. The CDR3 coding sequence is TGTGCCAGCTGCCCGGGGGGATCCTCCTACGAGCAGTACTTC.

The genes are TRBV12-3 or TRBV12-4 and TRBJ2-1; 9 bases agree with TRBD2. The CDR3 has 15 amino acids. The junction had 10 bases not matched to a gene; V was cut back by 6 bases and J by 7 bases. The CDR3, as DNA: TGTGCCAGCAGCCCCCTAGCGGGAACTAGAAATGAGCAGTTCTTC. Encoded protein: CASSPLAGTRNEQFF.

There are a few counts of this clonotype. This CDR3 is CSPRTGAHGYTF. The CDR3 DNA reads TGCAGTCCCAGGACAGGGGCCCATGGCTACACCTTC. This chain uses TRBV20-1 with TRBJ1-2, with 9 bases fitting TRBD1. Germline assignment: CDR1 DFQATT and CDR2 SNEGSKA (reference sequence). This CDR3 has 12 amino acids. V shed 8 bases, J shed 6 bases, and the junction held 7 bases outside the gene matches.

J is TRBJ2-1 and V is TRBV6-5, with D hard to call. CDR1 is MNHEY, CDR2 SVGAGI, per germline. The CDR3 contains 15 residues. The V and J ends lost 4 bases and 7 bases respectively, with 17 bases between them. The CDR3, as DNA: TGTGCCAGCAGTTTCCGGGTTGGAAGATTGAATGAGCAGTTCTTC. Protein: CASSFRVGRLNEQFF.